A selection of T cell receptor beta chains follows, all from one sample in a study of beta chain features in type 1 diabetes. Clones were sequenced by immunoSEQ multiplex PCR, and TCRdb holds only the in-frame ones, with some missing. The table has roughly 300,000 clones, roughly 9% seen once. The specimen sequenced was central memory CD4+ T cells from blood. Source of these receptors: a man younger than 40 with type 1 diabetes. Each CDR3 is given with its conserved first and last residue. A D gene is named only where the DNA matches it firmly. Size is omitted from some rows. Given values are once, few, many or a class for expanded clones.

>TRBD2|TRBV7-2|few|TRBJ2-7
CASSLSGGTYEQYF
TGTGCCAGCAGCTTAAGCGGGGGGACCTACGAGCAGTACTTC
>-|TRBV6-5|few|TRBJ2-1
CASSSRGPYNEQFF
TGTGCCAGCAGTTCAAGGGGCCCCTACAATGAGCAGTTCTTC
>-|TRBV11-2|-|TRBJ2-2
CASSLVGSRGLFF
TGTGCCAGCAGCTTAGTTGGTTCGCGAGGGCTGTTTTTT
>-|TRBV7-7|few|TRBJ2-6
CASSSTEAGANVLTF
TGTGCCAGCAGCTCAACGGAGGCTGGGGCCAACGTCCTGACTTTC
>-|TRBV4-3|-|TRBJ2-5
CASSPGRLETQYF
TGCGCCAGCAGCCCGGGGAGGCTGGAGACCCAGTACTTC
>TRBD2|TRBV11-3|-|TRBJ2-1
CASSSLDGSGGNNEQFF
TGTGCCAGCAGCTCCCTGGACGGCAGCGGGGGGAACAATGAGCAGTTCTTC
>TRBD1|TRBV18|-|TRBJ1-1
CASSPPGQGKNTEAFF
TGTGCCAGCTCACCACCGGGACAGGGAAAGAACACTGAAGCTTTCTTT
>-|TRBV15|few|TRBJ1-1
CATSRDRGTTEAFF
TGTGCCACCAGCAGAGACAGGGGCACGACTGAAGCTTTCTTT
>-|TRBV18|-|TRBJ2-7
CASSLERQSSYEQYF
TGTGCCAGCTCACTGGAGAGACAGAGTTCCTACGAGCAGTACTTC
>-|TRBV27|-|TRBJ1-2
CASSQSGPYGYTF
TGTGCCAGCAGTCAGTCAGGGCCCTATGGCTACACCTTC
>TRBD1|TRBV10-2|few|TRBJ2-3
CASSKLQGTDTQYF
TGCGCCAGCAGTAAGTTACAGGGGACAGATACGCAGTATTTT
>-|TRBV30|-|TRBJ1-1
CAWDRSNTEAFF
TGTGCCTGGGACAGGTCGAACACTGAAGCTTTCTTT
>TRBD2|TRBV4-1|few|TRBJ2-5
CASSQDRGSGGSRRETQYF
TGCGCCAGCAGCCAAGATCGGGGTAGCGGGGGATCCAGGCGAGAGACCCAGTACTTC
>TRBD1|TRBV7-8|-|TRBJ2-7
CASMTGTGEQYF
TGTGCCAGCATGACCGGGACAGGGGAGCAGTACTTC
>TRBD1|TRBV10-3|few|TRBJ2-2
CAIRTGSNTGELFF
TGTGCCATTCGGACAGGCTCGAACACCGGGGAGCTGTTTTTT
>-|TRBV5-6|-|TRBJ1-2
CASSPGDYGYTF
TGTGCCAGCAGCCCTGGAGACTATGGCTACACCTTC
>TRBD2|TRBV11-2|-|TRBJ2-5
CASSASHTIAGGEYF
TGTGCCAGCAGCGCTAGCCATACGATAGCGGGGGGGGAGTACTTC
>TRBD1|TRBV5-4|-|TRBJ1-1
CASSQQGADTEAFF
TGTGCCAGCAGTCAACAGGGGGCGGACACTGAAGCTTTCTTT
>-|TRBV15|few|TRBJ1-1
CATSRPTGNTEAFF
TGTGCCACCAGCAGACCGACCGGGAACACTGAAGCTTTCTTT
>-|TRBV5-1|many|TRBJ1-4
CASSLVVGWNEKLFF
TGCGCCAGCAGCTTGGTCGTAGGGTGGAATGAAAAACTGTTTTTT